This T cell receptor (beta chain) was sequenced during a study of blood T cell repertoires in COVID-19. Clones were sequenced by immunoSEQ multiplex PCR, and TCRdb holds only the in-frame ones, with some missing. The sample has over 150,000 clones, approximately 91% seen once; the top ten hold around 4.8%. This clone has just a few counts. The ends were cut back, 10 bases at V and 10 bases at J, with 20 bases in the middle. This CDR3 region has 14 residues. Germline CDR1 reads MDHEN; CDR2 reads SYDVKM. The origin of this receptor is a man aged 18 to 35 with COVID-19, enrolled during active disease. The sequenced sample was peripheral blood. The chain combines TRBV28 with TRBJ1-6, with D possibly TRBD1 on 5 matching bases. CDR3 residues: CATSVGVFGSPLHF. For the CDR3, the DNA is TGTGCCACCTCAGTAGGGGTGTTCGGGTCACCCCTCCACTTT.